What follows describes a single T cell receptor beta chain. The CDR3 is made up of 13 amino acids. V shed 6 bases and J 7 bases; nucleotides not matched to a gene: 6. Sequencing used immunoSEQ multiplex PCR; TCRdb keeps in-frame clones, though not all of them. The sample comprises fewer than 400,000 clones, 89% of which are singletons, and around 1.7% rests with the top ten. The record originates from a study of blood T cell repertoires in COVID-19. Participants were aged roughly 18 to 89 years from around 26 US areas. Donors were grouped by their self-reported clinical history. This chain links TRBV12-3 or TRBV12-4 with TRBJ1-2; 9 bases agree with TRBD1. Material for sequencing was PBMCs or T cells enriched from blood (not recorded which). This clonotype was obtained from a woman in her 30s who had recovered from COVID-19. The CDR3, as DNA: TGTGCCAGCAGGTCGGGACAGGGACGTGGCTACACCTTC. Protein: CASRSGQGRGYTF.